The source of this T cell receptor (beta chain) is a study of T cell responses to AZD1222 COVID-19 vaccine. Concerning this clone: Its target is not known.

This CDR3 is built from 11 residues. Trimming pared 5 bases from V and 5 bases from J, leaving 6 bases between. Germline loops: CDR1 KGHSH, CDR2 LQKENI. TCRdb's table, derived via immunoSEQ multiplex PCR, lists solely in-frame clones and lacks some. There are fewer than 110,000 clones in the sample; roughly 87% occur only once, and 3.5% to 5% lies in the top ten. Study conclusions and caveats: Spike-specific TCR breadth and depth went up after people got two AZD1222 doses. Seropositive AZD1222 recipients at baseline numbered only five or six.

Material: peripheral blood, obtained on day 0 of AZD1222 vaccination. The V and J genes are TRBV18 and TRBJ2-5; D remains ambiguous. The receptor was isolated from an adult in good health. CDR3 bases: TGTGCCAGCTCAGGTTCGGAGACCCAGTACTTC. Translating gives CASSGSETQYF.